The 11 T cell receptor beta chains reported below all come from one sample, sequenced in a study of T cells expressing NK-cell markers. For each CDR3 protein, TCRdb gives one entry from its re-call of the 5' RACE reads, without DNA. Its clone listing holds about 370,000 distinct CDR3 sequences. The sequenced sample was blood T cells: a sorted CD56 or NKG2C T cell subset, CD4+ or CD8+ T cells, or bulk PBMC T cells (not recorded which). All receptors come from a woman between 45 and 65 years old in good health.

This chain links TRBV5-1 with TRBJ2-2; TCRdb designates TRBD2, a call that cannot be tested without DNA. Germline V CDR1 and CDR2: SGHRS, YFSETQ. CDR3 length: 15 amino acids. CDR3 region: CASSLGGSEGGELFF.

The chain is built from TRBV4-2 and TRBJ2-6; TCRdb's D call, TRBD1, is unchecked because there is no DNA. Looked up from germline, CDR1 is LGHNA and CDR2 is YNFKEQ. This CDR3 is 18 amino acids long. The CDR3 is CASSQAGTGFTGANVLTF.

This rearrangement joins TRBV4-1 to TRBJ2-6; TCRdb selects TRBD1, and the lack of DNA leaves this call unchecked. The CDR3 extends over 20 amino acids. Germline V gives CDR1 MGHRA, CDR2 YSYEKL. Here the CDR3 reads CASSQGADRDWTLGANVLTF.

The chain is built from TRBV28 and TRBJ2-3; TCRdb's assignment of TRBD1 cannot be checked, as there is no DNA. The CDR3 length is 14 residues. Germline-derived CDR1 and CDR2 are MDHEN and SYDVKM. The CDR3 sequence: CASSISSGPDTQYF.

The V gene is TRBV5-1, the J gene TRBJ2-3; TCRdb's D call of TRBD2 is untestable without DNA. The V gene's germline CDR1 is SGHRS and CDR2 YFSETQ. The CDR3 spans 14 residues. CDR3 amino acids: CASRGGSFTDTQYF.

The V and J genes are TRBV28 and TRBJ2-3. Germline V lookup: CDR1 MDHEN, CDR2 SYDVKM. This CDR3 comprises 13 residues. Here the CDR3 reads CASNPRHTDTQYF.

This rearrangement joins TRBV7-2 to TRBJ2-3; TCRdb's assignment of TRBD2 cannot be checked, as there is no DNA. Germline assignment: CDR1 SGHTA and CDR2 FQGNSA. CDR3 length: 15 amino acids. CDR3 sequence reads: CASSLQRTTRDTQYF.

V gene TRBV12-3 or TRBV12-4 combines with J gene TRBJ2-6; lacking DNA, the TRBD1 call made by TCRdb goes unchecked. The CDR3 extends over 18 amino acids. CDR3: CASSSGTGILSGANVLTF.

CDR3 protein: CASSRRQNTEAFF. This chain joins TRBV7-9 and TRBJ1-1. Germline CDR1 reads SEHNR; CDR2 reads FQNEAQ (reference sequence). The CDR3 length is 13 residues.

The chain employs TRBV29-1 and TRBJ2-7. CDR3 length: 12 amino acids. The V gene's germline CDR1 is SQVTM and CDR2 ANQGSEA. This chain's CDR3 is CSVHIDWEEQYF.

The rearrangement links TRBV6-5 to TRBJ1-2; the TCRdb call, TRBD1, lacks DNA for checking. The CDR3 totals 15 residues. Germline-derived CDR1 and CDR2 are MNHEY and SVGAGI. CDR3 amino acids: CASRVDSEANYGYTF.